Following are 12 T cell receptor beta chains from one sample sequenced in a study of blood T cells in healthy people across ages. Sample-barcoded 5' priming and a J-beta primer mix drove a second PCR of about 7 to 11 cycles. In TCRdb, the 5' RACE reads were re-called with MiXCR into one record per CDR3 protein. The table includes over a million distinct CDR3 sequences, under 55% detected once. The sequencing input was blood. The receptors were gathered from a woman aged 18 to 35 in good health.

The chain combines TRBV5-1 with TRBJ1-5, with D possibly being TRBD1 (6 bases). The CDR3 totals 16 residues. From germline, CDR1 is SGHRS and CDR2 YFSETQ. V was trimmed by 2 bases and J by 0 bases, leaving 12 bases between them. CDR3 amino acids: CASSFRDRFSNQPQHF. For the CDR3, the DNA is TGCGCCAGCAGCTTCCGAGACAGGTTTAGCAATCAGCCCCAGCATTTT.

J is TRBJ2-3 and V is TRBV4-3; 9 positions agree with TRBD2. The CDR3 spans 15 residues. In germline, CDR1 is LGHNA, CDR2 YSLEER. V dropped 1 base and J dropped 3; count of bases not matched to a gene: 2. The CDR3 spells CASSQASGVTDTQYF. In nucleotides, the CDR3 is TGCGCCAGCAGCCAAGCTAGCGGGGTTACAGATACGCAGTATTTT.

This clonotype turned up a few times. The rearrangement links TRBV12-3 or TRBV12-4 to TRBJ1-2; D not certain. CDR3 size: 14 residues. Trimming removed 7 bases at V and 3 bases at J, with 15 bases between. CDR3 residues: CASTIGVGDYGYTF. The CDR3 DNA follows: TGTGCCAGCACCATTGGGGTTGGTGACTATGGCTACACCTTC.

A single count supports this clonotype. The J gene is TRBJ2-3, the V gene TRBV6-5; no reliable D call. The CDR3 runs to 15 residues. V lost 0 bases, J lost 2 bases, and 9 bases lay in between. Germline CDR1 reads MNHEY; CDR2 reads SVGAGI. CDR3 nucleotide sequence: TGTGCCAGCAGTTACTCGGGAACTGTCACAGATACGCAGTATTTT. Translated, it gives CASSYSGTVTDTQYF.

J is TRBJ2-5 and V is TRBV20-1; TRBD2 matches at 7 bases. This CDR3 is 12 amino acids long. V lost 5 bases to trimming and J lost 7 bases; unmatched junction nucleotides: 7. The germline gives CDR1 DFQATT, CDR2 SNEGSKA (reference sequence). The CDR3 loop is CSALPGGWTQYF. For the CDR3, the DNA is TGCAGTGCTCTTCCGGGGGGTTGGACCCAGTACTTC.

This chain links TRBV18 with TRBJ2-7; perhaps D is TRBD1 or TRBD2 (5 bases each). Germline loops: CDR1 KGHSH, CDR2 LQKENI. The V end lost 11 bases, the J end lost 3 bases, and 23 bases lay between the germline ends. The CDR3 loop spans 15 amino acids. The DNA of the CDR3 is TGTGCCGTTAGGAGAAACCGGGACGGAATCTACGAGCAGTACTTC. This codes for CAVRRNRDGIYEQYF.

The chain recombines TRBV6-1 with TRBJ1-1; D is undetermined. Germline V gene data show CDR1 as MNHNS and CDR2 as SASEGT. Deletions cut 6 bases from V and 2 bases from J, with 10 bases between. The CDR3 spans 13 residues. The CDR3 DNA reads TGTGCCAGCAGAATGAGACCAAACACTGAAGCTTTCTTT. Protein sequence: CASRMRPNTEAFF.

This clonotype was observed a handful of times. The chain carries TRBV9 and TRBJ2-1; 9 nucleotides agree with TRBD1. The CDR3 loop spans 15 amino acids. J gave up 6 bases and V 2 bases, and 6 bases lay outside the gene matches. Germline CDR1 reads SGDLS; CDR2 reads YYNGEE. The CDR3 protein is CASSVLAGQGNEQFF. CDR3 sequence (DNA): TGTGCCAGCAGCGTTCTCGCGGGACAGGGCAATGAGCAGTTCTTC.

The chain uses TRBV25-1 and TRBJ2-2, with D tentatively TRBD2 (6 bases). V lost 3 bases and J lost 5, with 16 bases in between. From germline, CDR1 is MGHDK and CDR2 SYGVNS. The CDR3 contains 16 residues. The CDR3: CASSDPEGMATGELFF. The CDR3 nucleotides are TGTGCCAGCAGTGATCCGGAGGGGATGGCGACCGGGGAGCTGTTTTTT. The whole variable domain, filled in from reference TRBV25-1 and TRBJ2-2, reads EADIYQTPRYLVIGTGKKITLECSQTMGHDKMYWYQQDPGMELHLIHYSYGVNSTEKGDLSSESTVSRIRTEHFPLTLESARPSHTSQYLCASSDPEGMATGELFFGEGSRLTVL.

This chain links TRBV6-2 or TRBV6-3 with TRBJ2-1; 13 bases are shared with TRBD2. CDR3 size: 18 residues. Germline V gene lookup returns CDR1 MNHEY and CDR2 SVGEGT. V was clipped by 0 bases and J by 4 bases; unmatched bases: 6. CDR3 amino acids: CASSYSPETSGGYNEQFF. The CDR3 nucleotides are TGTGCCAGCAGTTACTCTCCCGAGACTAGCGGGGGGTACAATGAGCAGTTCTTC.

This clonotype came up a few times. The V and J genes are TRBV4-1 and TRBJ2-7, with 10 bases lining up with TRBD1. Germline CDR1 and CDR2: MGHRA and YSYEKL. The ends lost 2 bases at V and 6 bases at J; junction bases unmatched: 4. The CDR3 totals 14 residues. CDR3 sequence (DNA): TGCGCCAGCAGCCAACCGGGACAGGGGTGCGAGCAGTACTTC. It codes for CASSQPGQGCEQYF.

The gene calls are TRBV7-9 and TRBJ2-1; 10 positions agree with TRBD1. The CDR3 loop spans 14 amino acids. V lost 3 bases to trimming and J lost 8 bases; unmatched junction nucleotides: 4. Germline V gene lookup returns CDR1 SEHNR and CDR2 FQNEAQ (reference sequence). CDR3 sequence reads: CASSLTGGTDEQFF. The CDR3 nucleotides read TGTGCCAGCAGCTTGACAGGGGGCACGGATGAGCAGTTCTTC. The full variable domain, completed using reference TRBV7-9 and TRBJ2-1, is DTGVSQNPRHKITKRGQNVTFRCDPISEHNRLYWYRQTLGQGPEFLTYFQNEAQLEKSRLLSDRFSAERPKGSFSTLEIQRTEQGDSAMYLCASSLTGGTDEQFFGPGTRLTVL.